The rows below give T cell receptor beta chains drawn from one sample of a study of T-cell memory formation after mild COVID-19. TCRdb re-called the 5' RACE reads through MiXCR, storing one row per CDR3 protein. The sample includes 250,000 to 350,000 distinct CDR3 sequences, just under 20% seen only once; the top ten take over 20%. The sequencing sample was made of PBMCs or a T cell subset sorted from them (not recorded which). These TCRs come from a man between 18 and 29 years old who had mild COVID-19 (a few samples of this study predate the infection). Cell type and time point are not known. CDR3s include the opening cysteine and the closing phenylalanine or tryptophan. The order of the fields is J gene, V gene, CDR3 protein.

>TRBJ2-1|TRBV7-2
CASSPGTSAVDEQFF
>TRBJ2-1|TRBV6-2/TRBV6-3
CASSRGGGQRPEQFF
>TRBJ2-2|TRBV6-5
CASSYSRFRGSAGELFF
>TRBJ1-1|TRBV5-1
CASSGGEKAFF
>TRBJ1-4|TRBV29-1
CSGIYAGEKLFF
>TRBJ2-3|TRBV11-1
CASSFGRGVSGTDTQYF
>TRBJ1-1|TRBV4-3
CASSRTGSTEAFF
>TRBJ1-3|TRBV15
CATSREVWDSGNTIYF
>TRBJ2-1|TRBV7-2
CASSLFGPEQFF
>TRBJ2-1|TRBV5-6
CASSFLVIRDEQFF
>TRBJ2-6|TRBV10-2
CASIGAGGGGANVLTF
>TRBJ2-6|TRBV7-8
CASSQDTGANVLTF
>TRBJ1-5|TRBV12-3/TRBV12-4
CASTRTGSSNQPQHF
>TRBJ1-6|TRBV4-3
CASSEAVTSSYNSPLHF
>TRBJ2-1|TRBV6-6
CASTPDRDNEQFF
>TRBJ2-2|TRBV12-3/TRBV12-4
CASSTGTAHTGELFF